This record covers a single T cell receptor (beta chain). Its target is unknown. The data are from a study of cytomegalovirus exposure and HLA in healthy donors. Study findings and constraints: Researchers counted over 150 TCR beta chains as cytomegalovirus-associated. The later analysis indicated that the majority of CMV-associated TCR beta chains appeared HLA-restricted.

The CDR3 spans 16 residues. Per the germline V gene, CDR1 is SQVTM and CDR2 is ANQGSEA. Trimming left V 6 bases short and J 5 bases short, with 26 bases between. It was with 60 Vbeta and 13 Jbeta primers that the PCR ran. TCRdb's table, derived via immunoSEQ multiplex PCR, lists solely in-frame clones and lacks some. The table records approximately 70,000 clones, approximately 70% of them present only once. This TCR came from a male donor in good health and CMV-seropositive. The sample comprised PBMCs. The chain has TRBV29-1 and TRBJ2-7; TRBD1 is a possible D gene (11 bases). CDR3 DNA: TGCAGCGTAGGACAGGGGGCGCTTACTAGCGGGAACGAGCAGTACTTC. As protein: CSVGQGALTSGNEQYF.